This paragraph covers one T cell receptor (beta chain) sequence. The entry originates in a study of blood T cell repertoires in COVID-19. Assay: immunoSEQ multiplex PCR; the TCRdb copy retains only in-frame clones and omits some. The sample holds some 16,000 clones; 70% to 90% are singletons and the top ten take around 2.9%. V was cut by 5 bases and J by 3 bases, with 17 bases left in between. The CDR3 sequence is 15 residues long. The germline V gene encodes CDR1 MGHRA and CDR2 YSYEKL. The source of this sequence is a human donor in a cohort sampled during active COVID-19. The sequenced material came from peripheral blood. The chain recombines TRBV4-1 with TRBJ2-7; the D gene is possibly TRBD1 (6 bases). This CDR3 reads CASSRAPGALYEQYF. The CDR3 region has the DNA TGCGCCAGCAGCAGAGCCCCAGGGGCGCTCTACGAGCAGTACTTC.